This passage covers 24 T cell receptor beta chains from one sample sequenced in a study of OX40 agonist ivuxolimab in advanced cancers. Some clones are missing from TCRdb's copy, which holds only in-frame ones; the method was immunoSEQ multiplex PCR. The sample consists of 73,000 or so clones, approximately 90% of them appearing once. This sample comprised CD4+ or CD8+ T cells sorted from blood, obtained in a trial of the OX40 agonist ivuxolimab. These receptor sequences come from an adult with an advanced solid tumor such as melanoma, head and neck, liver or kidney cancer.

This chain links TRBV7-6 with TRBJ2-7; a possible D gene is TRBD2 (6 bases). V was pared by 5 bases and J by 0 bases, with 11 bases between. CDR1 SGHVS and CDR2 FNYEAQ come from the germline V gene. The CDR3 is 14 residues long. CDR3 in amino acids: CASSEDYISYEQYF. The CDR3 DNA reads as TGTGCCAGCAGCGAGGACTATATCTCCTACGAGCAGTACTTC. Looking up the rest from reference TRBV7-6 and TRBJ2-7 gives the full variable domain: GAGVSQSPRYKVTKRGQDVALRCDPISGHVSLYWYRQALGQGPEFLTYFNYEAQQDKSGLPNDRFSAERPEGSISTLTIQRTEQRDSAMYRCASSEDYISYEQYFGPGTRLTVT.

V and J are TRBV5-1 and TRBJ2-5; 8 bases fit TRBD1. CDR1 and CDR2 (germline): SGHRS, YFSETQ. The CDR3 spans 13 residues. Losses at the gene ends were 6 bases for V and 5 bases for J; bases not matched to a gene: 6. The CDR3 DNA reads TGCGCCAGCAAGACAGGGGTGGCGGAGACCCAGTACTTC. Encoded protein: CASKTGVAETQYF.

This sequence joins TRBV18 and TRBJ1-2; TRBD1 is a possible D gene (6 bases). The CDR3 totals 15 residues. The germline V and J ends were trimmed by 1 base and 0 bases, with 9 bases remaining between them. Germline lookup yields CDR1 KGHSH and CDR2 LQKENI. The CDR3 sequence: CASSPLTGPNYGYTF. CDR3 sequence (DNA): TGTGCCAGCTCACCACTTACAGGGCCTAACTATGGCTACACCTTC.

The table lists this clone with a few counts. This rearrangement joins TRBV4-1 to TRBJ2-1; D uncertain. The CDR3 covers 13 residues. V dropped 6 bases and J dropped 7 bases, with 13 bases sitting between them. Germline values: CDR1 MGHRA, CDR2 YSYEKL. As DNA, the CDR3 is TGCGCCAGCAGAAAAAAAAGTACAAATGAGCAGTTCTTC. Amino acids: CASRKKSTNEQFF.

The CDR3 loop is CASSENRVNQPQHF. CDR3 sequence (DNA): TGTGCCAGCAGTGAAAACAGGGTCAATCAGCCCCAGCATTTT. The rearrangement uses TRBV6-1 and TRBJ1-5, with a tentative D call TRBD1 (6 bases). The CDR3 has 14 amino acids. The V end lost 2 bases, the J end lost 3 bases, and 8 bases lay between the germline ends. The germline V gene encodes CDR1 MNHNS and CDR2 SASEGT.

V and J are TRBV30 and TRBJ1-6, with D perhaps TRBD1 (6 bases). Germline V gives CDR1 GTSNPN, CDR2 SVGIG (reference sequence). This CDR3 spans 14 amino acids. The V end was cut by 3 bases, the J end by 8 bases, with 14 bases between. CDR3 in amino acids: CAWSLPTGDSPLHF. In DNA form, the CDR3 reads TGTGCCTGGAGCCTGCCGACAGGTGATTCACCCCTCCACTTT.

The rearrangement uses TRBV6-4 and TRBJ2-1; 13 nucleotides line up with TRBD2. CDR1 and CDR2 from the germline V gene are MRHNA and SNTAGT. This CDR3 contains 15 residues. The V gene end was trimmed by 4 bases and the J gene end by 8 bases; junction bases not matched to a gene: 5. The CDR3 loop reads CASSALAGGPYEQFF. DNA for the CDR3: TGTGCCAGCAGTGCACTAGCGGGAGGGCCCTATGAGCAGTTCTTC.

V gene TRBV27 combines with J gene TRBJ2-5, with D perhaps TRBD1 or TRBD2 (6 bases each). CDR1 and CDR2 (germline): MNHEY, SMNVEV (reference sequence). The CDR3 length is 16 residues. With 1 base removed from V and 1 base from J, the gap between germline ends came to 13 bases. CDR3 loop: CASSLWGAGAQETQYF. CDR3 nucleotide sequence: TGTGCCAGCAGTTTATGGGGGGCAGGGGCCCAAGAGACCCAGTACTTC.

The gene calls are TRBV4-3 and TRBJ1-2, with 7 bases that match TRBD1. Germline-derived CDR1 and CDR2 are LGHNA and YSLEER. The junction had 7 bases not matched to a gene; V was cut back by 4 bases and J by 2 bases. The CDR3 loop spans 15 amino acids. The CDR3 loop reads CASSRGQAENYGYTF. In DNA form, the CDR3 reads TGCGCCAGCAGCCGAGGACAGGCCGAAAACTATGGCTACACCTTC.

The chain links TRBV19 to TRBJ1-5; no clear D. CDR1 and CDR2 (germline): LNHDA, SQIVND (reference sequence). The CDR3 sequence is 16 residues long. Trimming cost V 2 bases and J 0 bases, with 11 bases left between them. The CDR3 DNA reads as TGTGCCAGTAGTATATGGGGAAGCTATAGCAATCAGCCCCAGCATTTT. Translating gives CASSIWGSYSNQPQHF. The full variable domain, in which reference TRBV19 and TRBJ1-5 provide the parts outside the CDR3, is DGGITQSPKYLFRKEGQNVTLSCEQNLNHDAMYWYRQDPGQGLRLIYYSQIVNDFQKGDIAEGYSVSREKKESFPLTVTSAQKNPTAFYLCASSIWGSYSNQPQHFGDGTRLSIL.

This sequence joins TRBV6-4 and TRBJ1-1; the D is unclear. This CDR3 has 13 amino acids. Germline loops: CDR1 MRHNA, CDR2 SNTAGT. Trimming cost V 5 bases and J 5 bases, with 12 bases left between them. Here the CDR3 reads CASSTGERTEAFF. CDR3 nucleotide sequence: TGTGCCAGCAGTACCGGCGAGCGTACTGAAGCTTTCTTT.

The chain links TRBV9 to TRBJ2-1; no clear D gene. Germline V lookup: CDR1 SGDLS, CDR2 YYNGEE. This CDR3 is 11 amino acids long. The V end was cut by 0 bases, the J end by 8 bases, with 3 bases between. The CDR3 nucleotides are TGTGCCAGCAGCGTAGCCCATGAGCAGTTCTTC. Its translation: CASSVAHEQFF.

The chain carries TRBV5-6 and TRBJ1-2; a weak D match, TRBD1 (5 bases). Trimming left V 1 base short and J 5 bases short, with 9 bases between. The CDR3 is 13 amino acids. CDR1 SGHDT and CDR2 YYEEEE come from the germline V gene. The CDR3 reads CASSLTGEYGYTF. The DNA for the CDR3 is TGTGCCAGCAGCTTGACAGGCGAATATGGCTACACCTTC.

This clone was observed once. The genes are TRBV5-1 and TRBJ2-1; weak D call: TRBD2 (7 bases). The CDR3 contains 14 residues. Germline V CDR1 and CDR2: SGHRS, YFSETQ. Trimming took 7 bases from V and 7 from J, leaving 18 bases between them. The CDR3 nucleotides read TGCGCCAGCCAGGGGCTAGCGGCCAGGAATGAGCAGTTCTTC. It encodes CASQGLAARNEQFF.

The chain links TRBV5-1 to TRBJ2-5; D is undetermined. Germline CDR1 SGHRS, CDR2 YFSETQ. The V end was cut by 1 base, the J end by 5 bases, with 9 bases between. This CDR3 has 13 residues. DNA for the CDR3: TGCGCCAGCAGCTTGACAGTTTCGGAGACCCAGTACTTC. Translation gives CASSLTVSETQYF.

The chain joins TRBV5-4 to TRBJ2-4; 9 bases are shared with TRBD1. The junction had 9 bases not matched to a gene; V was cut back by 4 bases and J by 7 bases. Looked up from germline, CDR1 is SGHNT and CDR2 is YYREEE (reference sequence). This CDR3 comprises 15 residues. The CDR3 region is CASSRESGTGNIQYF. CDR3 DNA: TGTGCCAGCAGCAGAGAGAGCGGGACAGGGAACATTCAGTACTTC.

The rearrangement uses TRBV7-2 and TRBJ2-3, with 7 positions matching TRBD2. The CDR3 sequence is 14 residues long. J was trimmed by 2 bases and V by 4 bases; bases with no gene match: 3. Germline CDR1 is SGHTA and CDR2 is FQGNSA. CDR3 residues: CASSSLAATDTQYF. As DNA, the CDR3 is TGTGCCAGCAGCTCCCTAGCGGCCACAGATACGCAGTATTTT.

This clone was observed a single time. V and J are TRBV25-1 and TRBJ2-2; D perhaps matches TRBD2 (5 bases). CDR3 length: 15 amino acids. V gave up 1 base and J gave up 7 bases, with 13 bases separating them. The germline V gene has CDR1 MGHDK and CDR2 SYGVNS. As DNA, the CDR3 is TGTGCCAGCAGTGAATGGAGGACTGCCGGCGGGGAGCTGTTTTTT. Encoded protein: CASSEWRTAGGELFF.

This rearrangement joins TRBV7-2 to TRBJ2-5; D gene unclear. The germline V and J ends were trimmed by 5 bases and 4 bases, with 20 bases remaining between them. CDR1 SGHTA and CDR2 FQGNSA come from the germline V gene. The CDR3 totals 16 residues. The CDR3 loop is CASSRSMTPPPETQYF. The CDR3 DNA sequence: TGTGCCAGCAGCCGCTCGATGACGCCTCCTCCAGAGACCCAGTACTTC.

The rearrangement uses TRBV12-1 and TRBJ1-2. TRBV12-1 is a pseudogene locus. There are 15 residues in the CDR3. The CDR3 sequence is CASSYTSEGNYGYTF. The CDR3 DNA follows: TGTGCCAGCAGCTACACGTCGGAAGGAAACTATGGCTACACCTTC.

As concerns this clone: Other DNA sequences in this sample translate to the same CDR3. The V call is TRBV11-3, the J call TRBJ1-3; D is unresolved. The V end lost 0 bases, the J end lost 7 bases, and 7 bases lay between the germline ends. This CDR3 contains 13 residues. Germline lookup yields CDR1 SGHNT and CDR2 YENEEA. CDR3 region: CASSLDVRNTIYF. DNA for the CDR3: TGTGCCAGCAGCTTAGATGTAAGGAACACCATATATTTT. The full variable domain, completed using reference TRBV11-3 and TRBJ1-3, is EAGVVQSPRYKIIEKKQPVAFWCNPISGHNTLYWYLQNLGQGPELLIRYENEEAVDDSQLPKDRFSAERLKGVDSTLKIQPAELGDSAVYLCASSLDVRNTIYFGEGSWLTVV.

The rearrangement links TRBV27 to TRBJ2-3; maybe TRBD2 (5 bases). The CDR3 consists of 15 residues. Per the germline V gene, CDR1 is MNHEY and CDR2 is SMNVEV (reference sequence). The V end lost 2 bases, the J end lost 0 bases, and 9 bases lay between the germline ends. CDR3 loop: CASSLQRDSTDTQYF. The CDR3 DNA is TGTGCCAGCAGTTTACAACGGGATAGCACAGATACGCAGTATTTT.

The V gene is TRBV19, the J gene TRBJ2-3; possibly TRBD1 for D (5 bases). The CDR3 has 16 residues. Trimming removed 3 bases at V and 3 bases at J, with 16 bases between. Germline-derived CDR1 and CDR2 are LNHDA and SQIVND (reference sequence). The CDR3 protein is CASSMERQGGTDTQYF. CDR3 nucleotide sequence: TGTGCCAGTAGTATGGAAAGGCAGGGTGGGACAGATACGCAGTATTTT.

V and J are TRBV7-9 and TRBJ1-1, with 7 bases aligning to TRBD1. CDR1 and CDR2 (germline): SEHNR, FQNEAQ (reference sequence). With V trimmed by 7 bases and J by 2 bases, 7 bases remained unmatched. This CDR3 region has 14 residues. CDR3 bases: TGTGCCAGCATCCCTAACAGGGGAAACACTGAAGCTTTCTTT. Encoded protein: CASIPNRGNTEAFF. The complete variable domain, with remaining parts taken from reference TRBV7-9 and TRBJ1-1, reads DTGVSQNPRHKITKRGQNVTFRCDPISEHNRLYWYRQTLGQGPEFLTYFQNEAQLEKSRLLSDRFSAERPKGSFSTLEIQRTEQGDSAMYLCASIPNRGNTEAFFGQGTRLTVV.